Presented here are 23 T cell receptor beta chains from one specimen sequenced in a study of blood T cell repertoires in COVID-19. Produced via immunoSEQ multiplex PCR; TCRdb's table is partial and in-frame only. The sample lists about 95,000 clones, 84% occurring once. The specimen was peripheral blood. The receptors were gathered from a human donor in a cohort sampled during active COVID-19.

The chain has TRBV3-1 (or the pseudogene TRBV3-2) and TRBJ2-5, with D tentatively TRBD2 (5 bases). The germline V gene has CDR1 LGHDT and CDR2 YNNKEL (reference sequence). V lost 1 base and J lost 2, with 11 bases in between. The CDR3 runs to 15 residues. The CDR3 bases are TGTGCCAGCAGCCAAGGGGGAGTTGAACAAGAGACCCAGTACTTC. This codes for CASSQGGVEQETQYF.

This clone was seen a few times. V is TRBV7-6 and J is TRBJ1-6; D gene uncertain. In germline, CDR1 is SGHVS, CDR2 FNYEAQ. V gave up 0 bases and J gave up 6 bases, with 18 bases separating them. CDR3 length equals 18 residues. The chain's CDR3 is CASSLAPGEDPLNSPLHF. The CDR3 DNA reads as TGTGCCAGCAGCTTAGCGCCCGGGGAAGATCCACTTAATTCACCCCTCCACTTT.

The chain couples TRBV6-5 to TRBJ2-7; TRBD1 matches at 11 bases. The ends lost 5 bases at V and 4 bases at J; junction bases unmatched: 7. Germline values: CDR1 MNHEY, CDR2 SVGAGI. This CDR3 has 15 residues. In nucleotides, the CDR3 is TGTGCCAGCAGTCCCGAGGACAGGGGGCCGTACGAGCAGTACTTC. Encoded protein: CASSPEDRGPYEQYF.

The chain combines TRBV4-3 with TRBJ2-1; D may be TRBD2 (6 bases). Trimming took off 0 bases at V and 7 bases at J, with 19 bases between the two ends. There are 17 residues in the CDR3. CDR1 is LGHNA and CDR2 is YSLEER in the germline V gene. CDR3 bases: TGCGCCAGCAGCCAAGATCGATTGACGGCCGGGGGTAATGAGCAGTTCTTC. Residues: CASSQDRLTAGGNEQFF.

The rearrangement joins TRBV19 to TRBJ1-5, with a possible D match to TRBD1 (5 bases). The V gene lost 4 bases and the J gene lost 8 bases, with 21 bases spanning the gap. Germline-derived CDR1 and CDR2 are LNHDA and SQIVND (reference sequence). This CDR3 has 16 amino acids. The CDR3 bases are TGTGCCAGTAGTACAAGTGCGAAGGGGCTTCGGGAGCCCCAGCATTTT. Amino acid sequence: CASSTSAKGLREPQHF.

The genes are TRBV19 and TRBJ1-5, with D tentatively TRBD1 (5 bases). V was pared by 5 bases and J by 4 bases, with 9 bases between. In germline, CDR1 is LNHDA, CDR2 SQIVND (reference sequence). CDR3 length equals 13 residues. DNA for the CDR3: TGTGCCAGTAGTCTATCAGGGAATCAGCCCCAGCATTTT. It yields the protein CASSLSGNQPQHF.

This clone was seen only once. One junction end disagrees with the germline gene, perhaps due to a read error. The chain uses TRBV12-3 or TRBV12-4 and TRBJ1-1, with D possibly being TRBD1 (6 bases). The CDR3 is 12 amino acids. Here the CDR3 DNA reads TGTGCCAGCAGTTCACCGCCACAGGGAAACGATTTT. It yields the protein CASSSPPQGNDF.

V and J are TRBV7-9 and TRBJ2-7; 12 bases align to TRBD1. The ends lost 5 bases at V and 6 bases at J; junction bases unmatched: 11. Germline CDR1 reads SEHNR; CDR2 reads FQNEAQ (reference sequence). The CDR3 length is 16 residues. The chain's CDR3 is CASSNFQGQGAGEQYF. The CDR3 bases are TGTGCCAGCAGCAATTTCCAGGGACAGGGGGCCGGCGAGCAGTACTTC.

The chain links TRBV25-1 to TRBJ1-1; TRBD1 aligns across 8 bases. The CDR3 has 14 amino acids. V lost 4 bases, J lost 5 bases, and 6 bases stayed unmatched. Germline CDR1 reads MGHDK; CDR2 reads SYGVNS. CDR3: CASSADRGKTEAFF. The CDR3 bases are TGTGCCAGCAGTGCCGACAGGGGAAAAACTGAAGCTTTCTTT.

The V and J genes are TRBV10-1 and TRBJ2-1; TRBD2 agrees at 11 bases. The CDR3 covers 13 residues. Germline CDR1 reads WNHNN; CDR2 reads SYGVQD (reference sequence). J lost 6 bases, V lost 8 bases, and 3 bases had no gene match. The CDR3 DNA sequence: TGCGCCAGCCAACTAGCGGGAGTCAATGAGCAGTTCTTC. This codes for CASQLAGVNEQFF.

The chain links TRBV19 to TRBJ1-3; 8 nucleotides align to TRBD1. The CDR3 contains 15 residues. After removal of 5 bases from V and 5 bases from J, the junction contained 8 bases not matched to a gene. The germline CDR1 and CDR2 sequences are LNHDA and SQIVND (reference sequence). In DNA, the CDR3 is TGTGCCAGTAGTGTGAGGGGACAGGCCCGAAACACCATATATTTT. Its translation is CASSVRGQARNTIYF.

V is TRBV9 and J is TRBJ1-2, with D possibly TRBD1 on 6 matching bases. The V gene's germline CDR1 is SGDLS and CDR2 YYNGEE. The CDR3 is 17 residues long. V lost 3 bases to trimming and J lost 6 bases, with 24 bases between them. As DNA, the CDR3 is TGTGCCAGCAGCGATAGGTTTGGGGCAGGGGATCGGGATGGCTACACCTTC. Encoded protein: CASSDRFGAGDRDGYTF.

V usage is TRBV11-2 and J usage is TRBJ1-1; D possibly corresponds to TRBD1 (5 bases). The V gene lost 1 base and the J gene lost 1 base, with 7 bases spanning the gap. The V gene's germline CDR1 is SGHAT and CDR2 FQNNGV. The CDR3 length is 14 residues. CDR3 region: CASSLAGWNTEAFF. The DNA of the CDR3 is TGTGCCAGCAGCTTAGCAGGGTGGAACACTGAAGCTTTCTTT.

This chain joins TRBV7-8 and TRBJ2-6, with 9 positions matching TRBD1. Germline V lookup: CDR1 SGHVS, CDR2 FQNEAQ. The trim removed 5 bases at V and 0 bases at J, leaving 5 bases unmatched. There are 17 residues in the CDR3. The CDR3 DNA reads TGTGCCAGCAGCCTCGGACAGGGGCCCTCTGGGGCCAACGTCCTGACTTTC. Amino acids: CASSLGQGPSGANVLTF. The whole variable domain, remainder taken from reference TRBV7-8 and TRBJ2-6, is GAGVSQSPRYKVAKRGQDVALRCDPISGHVSLFWYQQALGQGPEFLTYFQNEAQLDKSGLPSDRFFAERPEGSVSTLKIQRTQQEDSAVYLCASSLGQGPSGANVLTFGAGSRLTVL.

The chain is built from TRBV7-9 and TRBJ2-2; 10 bases line up with TRBD2. Losses at the gene ends were 3 bases for V and 7 bases for J; bases not matched to a gene: 5. Looked up from germline, CDR1 is SEHNR and CDR2 is FQNEAQ (reference sequence). The CDR3 spans 15 residues. CDR3 sequence: CASSFLAGAIGELFF. CDR3 nucleotide sequence: TGTGCCAGCAGCTTCCTAGCGGGAGCTATCGGGGAGCTGTTTTTT.

V is TRBV29-1 and J is TRBJ2-3; D is possibly TRBD1 (6 bases). The V gene's germline CDR1 is SQVTM and CDR2 ANQGSEA. The CDR3 is 12 residues long. V was trimmed by 3 bases and J by 5 bases, leaving 9 bases between them. In DNA, the CDR3 is TGCAGCGTTGATAGGGGGAGAGATACGCAGTATTTT. Translated, it gives CSVDRGRDTQYF.

The V call is TRBV5-3, the J call TRBJ2-7, with D possibly being TRBD1 (5 bases). TRBV5-3 is filed as an ORF, its function uncertain. Between the trimmed V and J ends, which lost 0 bases and 4 bases, there was a span of 14 bases. This CDR3 has 15 residues. The CDR3 sequence is CARSLVGRDDYEQYF. In nucleotides, the CDR3 is TGTGCCAGAAGCTTGGTGGGCAGGGATGATTACGAGCAGTACTTC.

The CDR3: CASSALAGTQETQYF. The DNA for the CDR3 is TGTGCCAGCAGCGCCCTAGCGGGGACCCAAGAGACCCAGTACTTC. The chain is built from TRBV9 and TRBJ2-5, with TRBD2 matching 9 bases. Germline V gene data show CDR1 as SGDLS and CDR2 as YYNGEE. This CDR3 region has 15 residues. The V and J ends lost 3 bases and 1 base, in that order; junction bases with no gene match: 4.

The chain combines TRBV12-5 with TRBJ2-2, with a weak D call TRBD2 (5 bases). The CDR3 loop spans 17 amino acids. Germline-derived CDR1 and CDR2 are LGHNT and FRNRAP. V gave up 0 bases and J gave up 5 bases, with 16 bases separating them. The CDR3 here is CASGLVLIGERTGELFF. CDR3 DNA sequence: TGTGCTAGTGGTTTGGTACTTATTGGGGAGCGGACCGGGGAGCTGTTTTTT.

A single count supports this clone. V usage is TRBV6-6 and J usage is TRBJ1-2; TRBD1 is a possible D gene (6 bases). Looked up from germline, CDR1 is MNHNY and CDR2 is SVGAGI (reference sequence). Trimming took 2 bases from V and 6 from J, leaving 10 bases between them. The CDR3 loop spans 13 amino acids. CDR3 protein: CASSYPGQNGYTF. In nucleotides, the CDR3 is TGTGCCAGCAGTTACCCCGGACAGAATGGCTACACCTTC.

The chain has TRBV3-1 (or the pseudogene TRBV3-2) and TRBJ2-6, with D possibly matching TRBD1 (6 bases). V dropped 3 bases and J dropped 2 bases, with 14 bases sitting between them. Per germline, CDR1 LGHDT and CDR2 YNNKEL (reference sequence). The CDR3 is 17 residues long. This CDR3 is CASSQINTGTGANVLTF. DNA for the CDR3: TGTGCCAGCAGCCAGATAAATACAGGGACTGGGGCCAACGTCCTGACTTTC.

The chain joins TRBV19 to TRBJ1-6; 11 bases line up with TRBD1. Looked up from germline, CDR1 is LNHDA and CDR2 is SQIVND (reference sequence). CDR3 length: 17 amino acids. With V trimmed by 0 bases and J by 9 bases, 7 bases remained unmatched. DNA of the CDR3: TGTGCCAGTAGTATAGAAGGGACAGGGGGATCGCGTTCACCCCTCCACTTT. Protein product: CASSIEGTGGSRSPLHF.

The V call is TRBV28, the J call TRBJ2-2, with 8 bases aligning to TRBD2. The CDR3 loop spans 18 amino acids. The V gene end was trimmed by 3 bases and the J gene end by 4 bases; junction bases not matched to a gene: 13. CDR1 and CDR2 (germline): MDHEN, SYDVKM. DNA for the CDR3: TGTGCCAGCAGTTTCCGGAGTAGCGGGACCTTATTCACCGGGGAGCTGTTTTTT. It encodes CASSFRSSGTLFTGELFF.